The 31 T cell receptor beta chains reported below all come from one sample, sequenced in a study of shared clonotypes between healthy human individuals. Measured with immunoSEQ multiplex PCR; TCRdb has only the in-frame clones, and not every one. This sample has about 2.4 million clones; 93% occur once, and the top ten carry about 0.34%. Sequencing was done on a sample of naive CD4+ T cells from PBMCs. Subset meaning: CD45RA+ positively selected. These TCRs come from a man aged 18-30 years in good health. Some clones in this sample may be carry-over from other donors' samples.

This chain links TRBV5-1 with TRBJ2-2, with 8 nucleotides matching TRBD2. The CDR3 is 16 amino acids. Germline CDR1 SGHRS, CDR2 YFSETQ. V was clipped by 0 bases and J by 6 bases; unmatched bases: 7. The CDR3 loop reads CASSLAPAGVSGELFF. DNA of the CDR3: TGCGCCAGCAGCTTGGCTCCAGCGGGAGTTTCCGGGGAGCTGTTTTTT.

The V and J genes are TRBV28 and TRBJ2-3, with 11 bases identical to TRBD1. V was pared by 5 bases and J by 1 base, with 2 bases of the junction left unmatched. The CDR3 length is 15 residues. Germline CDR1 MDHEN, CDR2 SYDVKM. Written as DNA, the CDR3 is TGTGCCAGCAGTGGACAGGGGGCGGGCACAGATACGCAGTATTTT. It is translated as CASSGQGAGTDTQYF.

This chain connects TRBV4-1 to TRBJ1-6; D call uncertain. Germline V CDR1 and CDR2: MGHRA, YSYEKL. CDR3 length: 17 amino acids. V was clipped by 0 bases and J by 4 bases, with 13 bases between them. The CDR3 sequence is CASSQDDGKNYNSPLHF. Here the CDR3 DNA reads TGCGCCAGCAGCCAAGATGATGGAAAGAATTATAATTCACCCCTCCACTTT.

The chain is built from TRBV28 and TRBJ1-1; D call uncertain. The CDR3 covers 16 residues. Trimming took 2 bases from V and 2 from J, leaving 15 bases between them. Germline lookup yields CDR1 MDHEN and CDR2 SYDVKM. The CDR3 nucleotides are TGTGCCAGCAGTTTAGGCAGCCACTACCCAAACACTGAAGCTTTCTTT. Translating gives CASSLGSHYPNTEAFF.

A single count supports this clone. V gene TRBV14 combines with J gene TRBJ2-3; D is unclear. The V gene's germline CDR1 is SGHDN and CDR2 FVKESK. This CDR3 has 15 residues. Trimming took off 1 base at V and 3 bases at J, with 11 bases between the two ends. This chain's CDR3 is CASSQGRIVTDTQYF. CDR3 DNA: TGTGCCAGCAGCCAAGGGCGTATTGTGACAGATACGCAGTATTTT.

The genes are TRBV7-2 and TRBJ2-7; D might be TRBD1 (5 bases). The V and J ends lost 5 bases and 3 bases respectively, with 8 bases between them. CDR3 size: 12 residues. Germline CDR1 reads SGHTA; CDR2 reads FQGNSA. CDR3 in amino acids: CASSRQNYEQYF. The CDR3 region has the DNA TGTGCCAGCAGCCGACAGAACTACGAGCAGTACTTC. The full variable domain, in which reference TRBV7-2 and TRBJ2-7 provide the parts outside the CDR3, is GAGVSQSPSNKVTEKGKDVELRCDPISGHTALYWYRQSLGQGLEFLIYFQGNSAPDKSGLPSDRFSAERTGGSVSTLTIQRTQQEDSAVYLCASSRQNYEQYFGPGTRLTVT.

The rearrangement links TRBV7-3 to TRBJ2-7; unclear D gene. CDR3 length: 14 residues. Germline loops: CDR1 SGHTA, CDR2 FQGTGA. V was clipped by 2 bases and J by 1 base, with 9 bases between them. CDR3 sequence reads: CASSLLPRSYEQYF. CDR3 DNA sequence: TGTGCCAGCAGCTTACTTCCACGATCCTACGAGCAGTACTTC.

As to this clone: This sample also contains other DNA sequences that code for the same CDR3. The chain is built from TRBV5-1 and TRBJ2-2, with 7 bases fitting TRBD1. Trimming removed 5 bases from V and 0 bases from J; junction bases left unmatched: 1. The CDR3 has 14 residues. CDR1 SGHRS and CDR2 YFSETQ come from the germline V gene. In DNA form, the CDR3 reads TGCGCCAGCAGTGGGACAGCGAACACCGGGGAGCTGTTTTTT. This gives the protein CASSGTANTGELFF.

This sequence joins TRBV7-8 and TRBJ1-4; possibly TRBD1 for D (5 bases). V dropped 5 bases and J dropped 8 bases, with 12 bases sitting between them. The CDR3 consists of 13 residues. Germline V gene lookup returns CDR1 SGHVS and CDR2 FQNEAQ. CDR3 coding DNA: TGTGCCAGCAGCATCCGACAGACAGAAAAACTGTTTTTT. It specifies CASSIRQTEKLFF.

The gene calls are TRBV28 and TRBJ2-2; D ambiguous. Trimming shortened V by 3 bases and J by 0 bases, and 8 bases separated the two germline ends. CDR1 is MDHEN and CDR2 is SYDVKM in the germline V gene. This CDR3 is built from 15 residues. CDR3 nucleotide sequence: TGTGCCAGCAGTTTCGGGCAGGCGAACACCGGGGAGCTGTTTTTT. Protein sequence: CASSFGQANTGELFF.

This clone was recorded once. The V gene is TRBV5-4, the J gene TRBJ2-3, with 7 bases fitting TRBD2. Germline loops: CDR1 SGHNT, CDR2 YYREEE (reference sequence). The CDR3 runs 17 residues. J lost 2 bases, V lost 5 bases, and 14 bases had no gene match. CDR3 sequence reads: CASSVRVGGDHTDTQYF. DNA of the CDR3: TGTGCCAGCAGTGTACGGGTGGGAGGGGACCACACAGATACGCAGTATTTT.

This CDR3 reads CASSLLGDQETQYF. CDR3 DNA: TGTGCCAGCAGTTTACTGGGGGATCAGGAGACCCAGTACTTC. The chain carries TRBV28 and TRBJ2-5; D may match TRBD1 or TRBD2 (5 bases each). The V gene's germline CDR1 is MDHEN and CDR2 SYDVKM. V was cut by 2 bases and J by 5 bases, with 12 bases left in between. This CDR3 is built from 14 residues. The complete variable domain, with remaining parts taken from reference TRBV28 and TRBJ2-5, reads DVKVTQSSRYLVKRTGEKVFLECVQDMDHENMFWYRQDPGLGLRLIYFSYDVKMKEKGDIPEGYSVSREKKERFSLILESASTNQTSMYLCASSLLGDQETQYFGPGTRLLVL.

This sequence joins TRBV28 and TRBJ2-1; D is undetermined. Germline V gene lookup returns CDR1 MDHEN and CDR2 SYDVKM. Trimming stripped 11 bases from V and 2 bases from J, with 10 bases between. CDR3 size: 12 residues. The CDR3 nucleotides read TGTGCCCCGAGGATCCCCTACAATGAGCAGTTCTTC. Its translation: CAPRIPYNEQFF. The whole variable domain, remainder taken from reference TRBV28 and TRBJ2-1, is DVKVTQSSRYLVKRTGEKVFLECVQDMDHENMFWYRQDPGLGLRLIYFSYDVKMKEKGDIPEGYSVSREKKERFSLILESASTNQTSMYLCAPRIPYNEQFFGPGTRLTVL.

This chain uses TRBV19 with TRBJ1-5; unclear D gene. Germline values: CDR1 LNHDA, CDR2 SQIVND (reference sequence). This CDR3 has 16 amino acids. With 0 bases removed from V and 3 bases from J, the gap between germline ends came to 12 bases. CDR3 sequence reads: CASSIEAAEYNQPQHF. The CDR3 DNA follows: TGTGCCAGTAGTATAGAAGCGGCAGAATACAATCAGCCCCAGCATTTT.

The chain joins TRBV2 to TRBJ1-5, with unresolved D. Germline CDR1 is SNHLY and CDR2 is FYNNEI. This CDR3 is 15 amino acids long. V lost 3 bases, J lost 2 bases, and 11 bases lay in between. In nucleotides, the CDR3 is TGTGCCAGCAGTGAGTCGGCAGTACGCAATCAGCCCCAGCATTTT. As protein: CASSESAVRNQPQHF.

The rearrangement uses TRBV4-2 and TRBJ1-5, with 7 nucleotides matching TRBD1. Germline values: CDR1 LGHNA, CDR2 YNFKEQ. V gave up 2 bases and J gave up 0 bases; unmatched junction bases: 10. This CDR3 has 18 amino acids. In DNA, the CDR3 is TGTGCCAGCAGCCAATCCGAGGGGGCAGAGGATAGCAATCAGCCCCAGCATTTT. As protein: CASSQSEGAEDSNQPQHF.

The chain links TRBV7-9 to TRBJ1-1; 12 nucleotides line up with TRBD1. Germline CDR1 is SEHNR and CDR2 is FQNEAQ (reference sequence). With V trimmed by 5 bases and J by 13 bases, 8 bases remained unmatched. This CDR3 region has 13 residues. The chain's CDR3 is CASSIGTGGAGFF. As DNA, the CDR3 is TGTGCCAGCAGCATCGGGACAGGGGGCGCGGGTTTCTTT.

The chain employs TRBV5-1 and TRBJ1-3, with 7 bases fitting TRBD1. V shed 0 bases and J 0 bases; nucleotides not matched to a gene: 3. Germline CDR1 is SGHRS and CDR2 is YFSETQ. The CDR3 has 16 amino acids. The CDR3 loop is CASSLAQGDSGNTIYF. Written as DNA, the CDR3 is TGCGCCAGCAGCTTGGCCCAGGGGGACTCTGGAAACACCATATATTTT.

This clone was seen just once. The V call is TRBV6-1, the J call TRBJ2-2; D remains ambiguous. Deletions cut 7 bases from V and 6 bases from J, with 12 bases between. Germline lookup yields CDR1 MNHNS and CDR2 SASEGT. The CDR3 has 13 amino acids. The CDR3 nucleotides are TGTGCCAGCAACCCGTACCGGGCCGGGGAGCTGTTTTTT. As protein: CASNPYRAGELFF.

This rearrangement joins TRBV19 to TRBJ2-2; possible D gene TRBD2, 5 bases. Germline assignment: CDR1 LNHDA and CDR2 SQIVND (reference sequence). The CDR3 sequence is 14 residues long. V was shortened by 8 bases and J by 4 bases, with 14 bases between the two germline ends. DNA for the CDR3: TGTGCCAGTGGAGACTACCAGGCCACCGGGGAGCTGTTTTTT. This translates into CASGDYQATGELFF.

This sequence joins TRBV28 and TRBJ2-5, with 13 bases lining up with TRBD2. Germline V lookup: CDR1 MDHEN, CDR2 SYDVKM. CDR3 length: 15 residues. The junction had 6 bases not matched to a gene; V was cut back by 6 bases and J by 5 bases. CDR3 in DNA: TGTGCCAGCAGCCACACACTAGCGGGAGGGGAGACCCAGTACTTC. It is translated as CASSHTLAGGETQYF.

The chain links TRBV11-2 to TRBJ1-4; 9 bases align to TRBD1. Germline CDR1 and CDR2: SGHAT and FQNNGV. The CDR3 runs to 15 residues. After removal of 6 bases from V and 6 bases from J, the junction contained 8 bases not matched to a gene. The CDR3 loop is CASRKTGGIDEKLFF. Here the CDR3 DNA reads TGTGCCAGCAGAAAGACAGGGGGAATTGATGAAAAACTGTTTTTT.

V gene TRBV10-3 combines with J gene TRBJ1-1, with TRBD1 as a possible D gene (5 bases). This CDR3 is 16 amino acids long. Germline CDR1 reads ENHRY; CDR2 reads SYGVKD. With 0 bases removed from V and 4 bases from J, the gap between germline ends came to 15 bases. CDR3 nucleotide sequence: TGTGCCATCAGTGAGTCGGTGGGGACCCTAGGCACTGAAGCTTTCTTT. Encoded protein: CAISESVGTLGTEAFF.

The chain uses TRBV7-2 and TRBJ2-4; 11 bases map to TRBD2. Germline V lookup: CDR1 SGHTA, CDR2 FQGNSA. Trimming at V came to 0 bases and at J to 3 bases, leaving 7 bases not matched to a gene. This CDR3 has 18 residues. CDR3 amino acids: CASSLAGSGRAVKNIQYF. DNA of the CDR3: TGTGCCAGCAGCTTAGCCGGTAGCGGGAGGGCTGTCAAAAACATTCAGTACTTC. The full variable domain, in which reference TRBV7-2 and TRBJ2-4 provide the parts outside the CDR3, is GAGVSQSPSNKVTEKGKDVELRCDPISGHTALYWYRQSLGQGLEFLIYFQGNSAPDKSGLPSDRFSAERTGGSVSTLTIQRTQQEDSAVYLCASSLAGSGRAVKNIQYFGAGTRLSVL.

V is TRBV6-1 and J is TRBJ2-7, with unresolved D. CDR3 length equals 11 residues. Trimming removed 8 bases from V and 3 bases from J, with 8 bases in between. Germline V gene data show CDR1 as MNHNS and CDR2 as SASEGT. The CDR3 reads CASSSFYEQYF. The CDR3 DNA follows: TGTGCCAGCTCCTCGTTCTACGAGCAGTACTTC.

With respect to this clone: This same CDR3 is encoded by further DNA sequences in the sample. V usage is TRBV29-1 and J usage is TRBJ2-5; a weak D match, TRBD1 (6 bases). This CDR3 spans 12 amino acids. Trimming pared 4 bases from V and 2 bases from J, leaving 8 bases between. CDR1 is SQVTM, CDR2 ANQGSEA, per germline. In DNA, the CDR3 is TGCAGCGTTGTAACAGGGCAAGAGACCCAGTACTTC. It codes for CSVVTGQETQYF.

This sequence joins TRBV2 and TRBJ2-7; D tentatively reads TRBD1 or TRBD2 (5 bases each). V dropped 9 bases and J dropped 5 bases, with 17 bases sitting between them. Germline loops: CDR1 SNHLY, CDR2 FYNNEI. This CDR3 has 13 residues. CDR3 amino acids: CARGTGQNDEQYF. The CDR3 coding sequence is TGTGCCAGGGGGACCGGGCAAAACGACGAGCAGTACTTC.

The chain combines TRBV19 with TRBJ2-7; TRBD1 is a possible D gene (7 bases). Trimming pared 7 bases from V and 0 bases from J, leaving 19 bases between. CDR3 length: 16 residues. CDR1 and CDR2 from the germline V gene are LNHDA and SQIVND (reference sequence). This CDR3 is CASKKGRDSSSYEQYF. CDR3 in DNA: TGTGCCAGTAAAAAAGGGCGGGACAGTAGCTCCTACGAGCAGTACTTC.

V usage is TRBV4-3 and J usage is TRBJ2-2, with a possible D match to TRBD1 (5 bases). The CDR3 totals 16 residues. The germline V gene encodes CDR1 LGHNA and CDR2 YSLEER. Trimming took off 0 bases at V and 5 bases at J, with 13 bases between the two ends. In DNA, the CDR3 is TGCGCCAGCAGCCAAGACCTAGGGGCGGTGACCGGGGAGCTGTTTTTT. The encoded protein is CASSQDLGAVTGELFF.

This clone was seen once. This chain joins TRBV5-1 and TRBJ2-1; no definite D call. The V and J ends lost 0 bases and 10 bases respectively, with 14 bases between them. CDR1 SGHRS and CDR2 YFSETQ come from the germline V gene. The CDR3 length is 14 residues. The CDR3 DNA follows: TGCGCCAGCAGCTTGGCCGGGCAGACCCACGAGCAGTTCTTC. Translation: CASSLAGQTHEQFF.

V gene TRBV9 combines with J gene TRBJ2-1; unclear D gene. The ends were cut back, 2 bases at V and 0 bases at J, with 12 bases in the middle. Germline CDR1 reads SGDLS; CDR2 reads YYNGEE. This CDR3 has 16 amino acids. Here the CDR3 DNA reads TGTGCCAGCAGCGTTGGACCCTGGAGCTCCTACAATGAGCAGTTCTTC. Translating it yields CASSVGPWSSYNEQFF.